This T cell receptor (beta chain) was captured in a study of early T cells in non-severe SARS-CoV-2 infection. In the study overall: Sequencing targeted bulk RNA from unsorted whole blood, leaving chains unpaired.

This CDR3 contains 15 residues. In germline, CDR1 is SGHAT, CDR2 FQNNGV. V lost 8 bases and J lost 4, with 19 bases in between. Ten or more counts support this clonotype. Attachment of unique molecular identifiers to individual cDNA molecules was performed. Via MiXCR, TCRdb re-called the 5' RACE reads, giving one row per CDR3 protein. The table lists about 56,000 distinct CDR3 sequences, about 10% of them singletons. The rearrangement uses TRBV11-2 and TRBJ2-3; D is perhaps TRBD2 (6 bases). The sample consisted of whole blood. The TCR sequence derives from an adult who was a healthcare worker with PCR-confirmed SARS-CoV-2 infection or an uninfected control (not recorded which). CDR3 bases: TGTGCCAGCCACACGGGGGTAGCAGTATCAGATACGCAGTATTTT. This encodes CASHTGVAVSDTQYF.